This T cell receptor beta chain derives from a study of T cell responses to AZD1222 COVID-19 vaccine. J gave up 6 bases and V 8 bases, and 7 bases lay outside the gene matches. Germline V CDR1 and CDR2: SNHLY, FYNNEI. The CDR3 runs 13 residues. Worth noting for this clone: Antigen specificity is unknown.

Study results and limitations: Females outnumbered males among donors, who were mostly white British; clonal diversity was possibly underestimated. Without day 14 samples, only post-peak T cell repertoires were studied.

Assay used: immunoSEQ multiplex PCR; TCRdb lists only in-frame clones, some missing. The sample spans 150,000 or so clones; the ten largest clones claim about 2.2%. V gene TRBV2 combines with J gene TRBJ2-3; 8 nucleotides agree with TRBD1. The sequence came from an adult in good health. The source material was peripheral blood. CDR3 loop: CASRTGLGDTQYF. The CDR3 DNA sequence: TGTGCCAGCCGGACAGGGTTGGGGGATACGCAGTATTTT. The entire variable domain, with the rest obtained from reference TRBV2 and TRBJ2-3, is as follows: EPEVTQTPSHQVTQMGQEVILRCVPISNHLYFYWYRQILGQKVEFLVSFYNNEISEKSEIFDDQFSVERPDGSNFTLKIRSTKLEDSAMYFCASRTGLGDTQYFGPGTRLTVL.